This T cell receptor beta chain appears in the sequencing data of a study of T cells after yellow fever vaccination. Regarding this clonotype: The junction differs from germline at one of its ends, possibly a read error.

For TCR, cDNA came from 5'RACE template switching, which added a universal primer site and UMIs. TCRdb re-called the 5' RACE reads with MiXCR, one entry per CDR3 protein. The sample includes hundreds of thousands of distinct CDR3 sequences, under 25% seen only once; the top ten take around an eighth. This CDR3 comprises 11 residues. Per germline, CDR1 SGHVS and CDR2 FQNEAQ. This specimen consisted of PBMCs, obtained 15 days after the yellow fever booster vaccination. The chain uses TRBV7-8 and TRBJ2-7; no clear D. The receptor was derived from a man between 25 and 39 years old who received the YFV17D yellow fever vaccine. This chain's CDR3 is CASSPSFEQYF. The CDR3 nucleotides read TGTGCCAGCTCCCCCTCCTTCGAGCAGTACTTC.